What follows are 14 T cell receptor beta chains derived from one specimen sequenced in a study of neurological immune-mediated disorders. TCRdb ran MiXCR on the 5' RACE reads and lists one entry per CDR3 protein. The table has tens of thousands of distinct CDR3 sequences, 4% to 6% seen once. The sample comprised PBMCs. These receptors originate from a man in his late teens or twenties with multiple sclerosis.

This clonotype showed up many times. This chain links TRBV5-1 with TRBJ2-7; no clear D gene. Germline assignment: CDR1 SGHRS and CDR2 YFSETQ. Trimming pared 0 bases from V and 1 base from J, leaving 5 bases between. The CDR3 consists of 13 residues. The CDR3 here is CASSLDVSYEQYF. CDR3 nucleotide sequence: TGCGCCAGCAGCTTGGACGTGTCCTACGAGCAGTACTTC.

This clonotype was picked up many times. This sequence joins TRBV28 and TRBJ2-2, with D unclear. From germline, CDR1 is MDHEN and CDR2 SYDVKM. V was cut by 5 bases and J by 0 bases, with 7 bases left in between. The CDR3 has 14 residues. The CDR3: CASSMQANTGELFF. The CDR3 DNA sequence: TGTGCCAGCAGTATGCAGGCGAACACCGGGGAGCTGTTTTTT.

As regards this clonotype: This sequence may be a read error, since a much larger clone differs from it by one base. The CDR3 is CSATERSYEQYF. The CDR3 DNA follows: TGCAGTGCTACAGAAAGGAGCTACGAGCAGTACTTC. The chain recombines TRBV20-1 with TRBJ2-7, with D hard to call. V was trimmed by 4 bases and J by 3 bases, leaving 10 bases between them. Germline V gene data show CDR1 as DFQATT and CDR2 as SNEGSKA (reference sequence). The CDR3 is 12 amino acids.

This clonotype was seen repeatedly, ten times or more. The chain couples TRBV12-3 or TRBV12-4 to TRBJ1-5; D call uncertain. Trimming took off 3 bases at V and 3 bases at J, with 6 bases between the two ends. CDR3 length: 13 residues. CDR3 loop: CASSLEFNQPQHF. The CDR3 DNA follows: TGTGCCAGCAGTTTGGAGTTCAATCAGCCCCAGCATTTT.

This clonotype appeared many times. The V and J genes are TRBV7-2 and TRBJ1-3; D is ambiguous. CDR3 length equals 15 residues. CDR1 and CDR2 from the germline V gene are SGHTA and FQGNSA. V was pared by 2 bases and J by 0 bases, with 8 bases between. The CDR3: CASSLTGVSGNTIYF. The CDR3 region has the DNA TGTGCCAGCAGCTTAACGGGAGTCTCTGGAAACACCATATATTTT.

This clonotype appeared many times. This rearrangement joins TRBV29-1 to TRBJ1-1, with 8 bases aligning to TRBD1. Trimming took 6 bases from V and 1 from J; bases not matched to a gene: 1. The germline gives CDR1 SQVTM, CDR2 ANQGSEA. This CDR3 is 12 amino acids long. The CDR3 DNA reads TGCAGCGTCGGACAGGGGAACACTGAAGCTTTCTTT. The encoded protein is CSVGQGNTEAFF.

This rearrangement joins TRBV11-2 to TRBJ2-3; a possible D gene is TRBD2 (6 bases). Germline lookup yields CDR1 SGHAT and CDR2 FQNNGV. There are 16 residues in the CDR3. V lost 5 bases to trimming and J lost 0 bases, with 15 bases between them. CDR3 coding DNA: TGTGCCAGCAGCCCCAGGCGGGGAACTAGCACAGATACGCAGTATTTT. The encoded protein is CASSPRRGTSTDTQYF. The variable domain in full, with the rest retrieved from reference TRBV11-2 and TRBJ2-3, is EAGVAQSPRYKIIEKRQSVAFWCNPISGHATLYWYQQILGQGPKLLIQFQNNGVVDDSQLPKDRFSAERLKGVDSTLKIQPAKLEDSAVYLCASSPRRGTSTDTQYFGPGTRLTVL.

This clonotype showed up just a few times. This chain joins TRBV6-6 and TRBJ2-7, with D possibly matching TRBD1 (5 bases). There are 11 residues in the CDR3. Trimming took 8 bases from V and 7 from J, leaving 12 bases between them. CDR1 MNHNY and CDR2 SVGAGI come from the germline V gene (reference sequence). In nucleotides, the CDR3 is TGTGCCAGCGGGGCAGTCTTAGAGCAGTACTTC. Protein product: CASGAVLEQYF.

This clonotype occurred many times. The chain is built from TRBV11-2 and TRBJ2-3; D is uncertain. From germline, CDR1 is SGHAT and CDR2 FQNNGV. The CDR3 sequence is 11 residues long. V was clipped by 3 bases and J by 7 bases, with 5 bases between them. CDR3 region: CASSFENTQYF. In DNA, the CDR3 is TGTGCCAGCAGCTTTGAGAATACGCAGTATTTT.

Comments on this clonotype: With a much larger clone just one base away, this may be a read error. The chain couples TRBV25-1 to TRBJ1-4, with TRBD1 as a possible D gene (5 bases). This CDR3 region has 16 residues. Germline values: CDR1 MGHDK, CDR2 SYGVNS. The germline V and J ends were trimmed by 1 base and 6 bases, with 15 bases remaining between them. CDR3 DNA: TGTGCCAGCAGTGAATCTTGGGGGGAAACGCATGAAAAACTGTTTTTT. Translating it yields CASSESWGETHEKLFF.

This clonotype has ten or more counts. V usage is TRBV7-3 and J usage is TRBJ1-5; 9 bases match TRBD1. The germline gives CDR1 SGHTA, CDR2 FQGTGA. This CDR3 contains 18 residues. Trimming took 5 bases from V and 4 from J; bases not matched to a gene: 15. The CDR3 protein is CASSARTTGGFRNQPQHF. CDR3 DNA sequence: TGTGCCAGCAGCGCCCGGACGACAGGGGGTTTTCGAAATCAGCCCCAGCATTTT.

The sample holds many counts of this clonotype. This sequence joins TRBV5-1 and TRBJ2-1, with D uncertain. Trimming removed 4 bases from V and 0 bases from J, with 14 bases in between. Germline V gene sequence: CDR1 SGHRS, CDR2 YFSETQ. The CDR3 spans 16 residues. CDR3 in amino acids: CASSRSELGSYNEQFF. The CDR3 nucleotides are TGCGCCAGCAGCAGATCGGAGCTCGGCTCCTACAATGAGCAGTTCTTC. The full variable domain, completed using reference TRBV5-1 and TRBJ2-1, is KAGVTQTPRYLIKTRGQQVTLSCSPISGHRSVSWYQQTPGQGLQFLFEYFSETQRNKGNFPGRFSGRQFSNSRSEMNVSTLELGDSALYLCASSRSELGSYNEQFFGPGTRLTVL.

This clonotype was detected only a few times. Given a much more abundant clone one base away, this may be a read error. The chain is built from TRBV12-3 or TRBV12-4 and TRBJ1-3; no reliable D call. This CDR3 has 14 amino acids. CDR3 residues: CASSLDFSGKTIYF. Here the CDR3 DNA reads TGTGCCAGCAGTTTAGATTTCTCTGGAAAAACCATATATTTT.

This clonotype showed up many times. The chain employs TRBV5-1 and TRBJ1-1; 7 bases align to TRBD1. This CDR3 is 15 amino acids long. J gave up 4 bases and V 0 bases, and 6 bases lay outside the gene matches. Germline CDR1 and CDR2: SGHRS and YFSETQ. This chain's CDR3 is CASSLEARGTTEAFF. The CDR3, as DNA: TGCGCCAGCAGCTTGGAGGCCAGGGGGACCACTGAAGCTTTCTTT.